This entry describes one T cell receptor beta chain. The antigen is unknown. This entry comes from a study of cytomegalovirus exposure and HLA in healthy donors. Germline CDR1 reads MNHEY; CDR2 reads SMNVEV (reference sequence). V gave up 4 bases and J gave up 13 bases, with 19 bases separating them. CDR3 length equals 13 residues. Study conclusions and caveats: It was around 160 TCR beta chains that were listed as cytomegalovirus-associated. A later analysis reported that several of the most significant clusters appeared to be linked to common viral pathogens, among them Epstein-Barr virus.

13 Jbeta primers and 60 Vbeta primers were used for the PCR. Sequenced by immunoSEQ multiplex PCR; TCRdb stores in-frame clones only, minus some. The data hold about 140,000 clones, with 77% observed a single time. The TCR originated in a man in his thirties or forties in good health and CMV-seronegative. Sequenced: PBMCs. V is TRBV27 and J is TRBJ1-1, with D possibly matching TRBD1 (6 bases). CDR3 DNA sequence: TGTGCCAGCAGTTCTGTGGGACATTATTTGGTTTTCTTT. Translation: CASSSVGHYLVFF.